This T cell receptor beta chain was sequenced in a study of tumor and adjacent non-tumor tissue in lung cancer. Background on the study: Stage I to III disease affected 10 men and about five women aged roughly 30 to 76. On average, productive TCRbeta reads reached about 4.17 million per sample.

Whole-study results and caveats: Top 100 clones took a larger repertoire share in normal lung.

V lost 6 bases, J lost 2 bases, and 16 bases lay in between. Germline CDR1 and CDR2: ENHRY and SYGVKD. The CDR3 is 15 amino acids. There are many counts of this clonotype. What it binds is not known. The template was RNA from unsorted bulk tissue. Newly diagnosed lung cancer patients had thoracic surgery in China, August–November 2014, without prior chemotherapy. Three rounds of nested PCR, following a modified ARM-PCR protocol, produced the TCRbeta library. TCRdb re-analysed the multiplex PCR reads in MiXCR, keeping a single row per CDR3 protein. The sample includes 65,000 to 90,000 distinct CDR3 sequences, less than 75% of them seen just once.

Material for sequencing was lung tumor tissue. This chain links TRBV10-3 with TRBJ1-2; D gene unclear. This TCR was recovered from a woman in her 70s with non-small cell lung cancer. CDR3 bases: TGTGCCATCAGCCAAGAGCGGCGTCAAAACTATGGCTACACCTTC. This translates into CAISQERRQNYGYTF.